These T cell receptor beta chains were read from a single sample in a study of cytomegalovirus exposure and HLA in healthy donors. The table came from immunoSEQ multiplex PCR; TCRdb's copy has only in-frame clones and leaves some out. The table lists 120,000 or so clones, about 11% of them singletons. The sequenced sample consisted of PBMCs. The receptors were sampled from a woman under 30 in good health and CMV-seropositive. Both conserved end residues are part of each CDR3. Fields, in order: clone size, V gene, D gene, J gene, CDR3 DNA, CDR3 protein. A D gene is named only where the DNA matches it firmly. Rows may omit the clone size; those that give it use once, few, many or a size class.

clone_size: NA; v_call: TRBV6-1; d_call: TRBD2; j_call: TRBJ2-2; cdr3_nt: TGTGCCAGCAGTGACGGGGGGACTAGCGGGACCGGGGAGCTGTTTTTT; cdr3_aa: CASSDGGTSGTGELFF
clone_size: NA; v_call: TRBV4-1; d_call: TRBD2; j_call: TRBJ2-5; cdr3_nt: TGCGCCAGCAGCCACCGGACTAGCGGAGGGAATGGAGAGACCCAGTACTTC; cdr3_aa: CASSHRTSGGNGETQYF
clone_size: few; v_call: TRBV29-1; d_call: NA; j_call: TRBJ2-7; cdr3_nt: TGCAGCGTTGAAGGCAGGGTCTCCTACGAGCAGTACTTC; cdr3_aa: CSVEGRVSYEQYF
clone_size: NA; v_call: TRBV6-5; d_call: NA; j_call: TRBJ2-2; cdr3_nt: TGTGCCAGCAGTTACGAGGGGGACGCAACCGGGGAGCTGTTTTTT; cdr3_aa: CASSYEGDATGELFF
clone_size: NA; v_call: TRBV29-1; d_call: NA; j_call: TRBJ2-3; cdr3_nt: TGCAGCGCCTTGAGTCCGGCAGATACGCAGTATTTT; cdr3_aa: CSALSPADTQYF
clone_size: NA; v_call: TRBV7-9; d_call: NA; j_call: TRBJ1-3; cdr3_nt: TGTGCCAGCAGCTTATCGGTCTCTGGAAACACCATATATTTT; cdr3_aa: CASSLSVSGNTIYF
clone_size: NA; v_call: TRBV10-1; d_call: TRBD1; j_call: TRBJ1-1; cdr3_nt: TGCGCCAGCAGTTCCAGGACAGGGAGGGGCACTGAAGCTTTCTTT; cdr3_aa: CASSSRTGRGTEAFF
clone_size: few; v_call: TRBV30; d_call: NA; j_call: TRBJ1-2; cdr3_nt: TGTGCCTGGAGCCCCCGGGTCACTAACTATGGCTACACCTTC; cdr3_aa: CAWSPRVTNYGYTF
clone_size: NA; v_call: TRBV5-1; d_call: TRBD2; j_call: TRBJ2-3; cdr3_nt: TGCGCCAGCAGCGAGGGACTAGCGGGGATAACTAGCACAGATACGCAGTATTTT; cdr3_aa: CASSEGLAGITSTDTQYF
clone_size: few; v_call: TRBV2; d_call: TRBD2; j_call: TRBJ2-2; cdr3_nt: TGTGCCAGCCGGACTAGCGGGAGCACCGGGGAGCTGTTTTTT; cdr3_aa: CASRTSGSTGELFF